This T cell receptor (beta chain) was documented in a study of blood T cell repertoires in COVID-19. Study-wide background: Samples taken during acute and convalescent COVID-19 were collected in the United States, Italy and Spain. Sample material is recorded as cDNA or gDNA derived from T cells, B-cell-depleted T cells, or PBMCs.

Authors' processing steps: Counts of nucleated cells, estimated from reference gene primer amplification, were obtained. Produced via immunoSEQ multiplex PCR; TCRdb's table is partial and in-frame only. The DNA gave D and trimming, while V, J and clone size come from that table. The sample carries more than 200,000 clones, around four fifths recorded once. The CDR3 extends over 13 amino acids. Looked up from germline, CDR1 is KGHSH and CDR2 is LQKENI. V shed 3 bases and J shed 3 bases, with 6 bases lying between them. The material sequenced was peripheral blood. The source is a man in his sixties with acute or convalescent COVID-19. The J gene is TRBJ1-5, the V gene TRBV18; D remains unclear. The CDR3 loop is CASSPGANQPQHF. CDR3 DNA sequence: TGTGCCAGCTCACCGGGAGCCAATCAGCCCCAGCATTTT.